This TCR beta chain was captured in a study of control samples from healthy donors and cancer patients. Using immunoSEQ multiplex PCR, the repertoire was profiled, and TCRdb retains in-frame clones only, with some absent. The sample includes approximately 220,000 clones, around 94% seen only once; the top ten take 1.5%. This clone was seen just once. Sequenced input: blood. The sequence was collected from a man aged 45 to 65 in good health.

The CDR3 DNA follows: TGTGCCAGCAGCTTAAGCAATGAGCAGTTCTTC. It translates to CASSLSNEQFF. The chain employs TRBV7-9 and TRBJ2-1; no clear D. Per the germline V gene, CDR1 is SEHNR and CDR2 is FQNEAQ (reference sequence). This CDR3 is 11 amino acids long. V gave up 2 bases and J gave up 6 bases, with 2 bases separating them.